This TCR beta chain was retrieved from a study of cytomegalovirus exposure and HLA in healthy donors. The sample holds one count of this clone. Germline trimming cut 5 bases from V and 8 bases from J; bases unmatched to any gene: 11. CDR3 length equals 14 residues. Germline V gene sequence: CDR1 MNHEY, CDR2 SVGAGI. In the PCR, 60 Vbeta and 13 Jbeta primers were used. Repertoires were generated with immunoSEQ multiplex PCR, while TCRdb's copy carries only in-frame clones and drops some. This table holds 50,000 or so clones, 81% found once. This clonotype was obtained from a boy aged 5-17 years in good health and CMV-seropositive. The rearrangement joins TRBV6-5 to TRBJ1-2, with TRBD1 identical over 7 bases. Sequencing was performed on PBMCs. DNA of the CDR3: TGTGCCAGCAGTGAAGGGGGGACAGCTGACGGCTACACCTTC. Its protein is CASSEGGTADGYTF.